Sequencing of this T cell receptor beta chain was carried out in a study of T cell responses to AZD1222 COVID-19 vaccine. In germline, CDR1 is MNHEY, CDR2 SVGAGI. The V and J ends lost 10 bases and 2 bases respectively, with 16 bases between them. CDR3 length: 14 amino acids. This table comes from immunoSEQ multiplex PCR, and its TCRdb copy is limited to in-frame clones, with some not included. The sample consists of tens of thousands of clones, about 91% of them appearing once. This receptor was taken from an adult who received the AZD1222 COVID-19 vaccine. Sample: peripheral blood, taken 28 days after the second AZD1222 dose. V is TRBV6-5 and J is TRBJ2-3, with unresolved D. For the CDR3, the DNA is TGTGCCACCCTCCTTCGGGCAAACACAGATACGCAGTATTTT. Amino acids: CATLLRANTDTQYF.